One sample yielded the 3 T cell receptor beta chains listed below, sequenced in a study of T cell changes during pregnancy in multiple sclerosis. TCRdb keeps only in-frame clones here, not all; method: immunoSEQ multiplex PCR. Of 55,000 to 65,000 clones listed, nearly 95% are singletons. The source was peripheral blood, collected in the first trimester of pregnancy. The receptors shown here come from a female donor with multiple sclerosis, enrolled in a pregnancy study.

As to this clone: Mismatch with germline at one junction end may stem from a read error. The chain couples TRBV2 to TRBJ2-7; D possibly corresponds to TRBD2 (6 bases). In germline, CDR1 is SNHLY, CDR2 FYNNEI. The CDR3 has 12 residues. CDR3 sequence: CASRRVLFEEGF. Written as DNA, the CDR3 is TGTGCCAGCAGGCGGGTCCTCTTCGAGGAGGGCTTC.

The chain uses TRBV5-1 and TRBJ1-5; possible D gene TRBD1, 6 bases. Germline lookup yields CDR1 SGHRS and CDR2 YFSETQ. V shed 4 bases and J shed 3 bases, with 14 bases lying between them. The CDR3 runs to 15 residues. CDR3 amino acids: CASSRGGNTNQPQHF. Written as DNA, the CDR3 is TGCGCCAGCAGCAGAGGGGGTAATACCAATCAGCCCCAGCATTTT.

The rearrangement joins TRBV29-1 to TRBJ2-5, with TRBD2 identical over 14 bases. Trimming at V came to 4 bases and at J to 7 bases, leaving 5 bases not matched to a gene. Germline values: CDR1 SQVTM, CDR2 ANQGSEA. The CDR3 contains 14 residues. The CDR3 DNA follows: TGCAGCGTTGTCGGGACTAGCGGGGGCGTGACCCAGTACTTC. This sequence encodes CSVVGTSGGVTQYF.